This entry is about one T cell receptor (beta chain). The CDR3 runs 15 residues. The germline CDR1 and CDR2 sequences are SGDLS and YYNGEE. Trimming removed 2 bases from V and 2 bases from J, with 13 bases in between. Each CDR3 protein is one row after TCRdb ran MiXCR on the 5' RACE reads. The sample has 170,000 or so distinct CDR3 sequences; about a fifth are singletons. This sample was included in a study of T-cell memory formation after mild COVID-19. V is TRBV9 and J is TRBJ1-1, with no clear D. This TCR was recovered from an adult woman who had mild COVID-19 (a few samples of this study predate the infection). Cell type and time point are not known. Sequenced sample: PBMCs or a T cell subset sorted from them (not recorded which). The CDR3 DNA sequence: TGTGCCAGCAGCGTTACAGACCACCTAAACACTGAAGCTTTCTTT. It yields the protein CASSVTDHLNTEAFF.